A selection of T cell receptor beta chains follows, all from one sample in a study of blood T cells in healthy people across ages. Via MiXCR, TCRdb re-called the 5' RACE reads, giving one row per CDR3 protein. Here the sample spans about 830,000 distinct CDR3 sequences, approximately 65% being singletons. Sequenced sample: blood. These receptors came from a man aged 25 to 40 in good health. Both conserved end residues are part of each CDR3. D genes are given only for firm matches. Only part of the rows carry a size: once, few, many, or a class if the clone is expanded.

clone size	D gene	V gene	J gene	CDR3 DNA	CDR3 protein
-	-	TRBV7-2	TRBJ2-5	TGTGCCAGCAGCTTAGGCGCCGGGACACCTTGGGGGGAGCAGTACTTC	CASSLGAGTPWGEQYF
few	-	TRBV18	TRBJ1-2	TGTGCCAGCTCACCGACCGACGGCTATGGCTACACCTTC	CASSPTDGYGYTF
-	-	TRBV6-5	TRBJ2-7	TGTGCCAGCAGTCCCAATCCCCGGGCCTCCTACGAGCAGTACTTC	CASSPNPRASYEQYF
-	-	TRBV3-1	TRBJ2-1	TGTGCCAGCAGCCAAGTTATCTATGAGCAGTTCTTC	CASSQVIYEQFF
-	TRBD1	TRBV24-1	TRBJ2-7	TGTGCCACCAGTGAACAGGGGTACGAGCAGTACTTC	CATSEQGYEQYF
-	-	TRBV14	TRBJ2-3	TGTGCCAGCAGCCAAGATGGGTACGATACGCAGTATTTT	CASSQDGYDTQYF
few	-	TRBV25-1	TRBJ2-1	TGTGCCAGCAGTGAGGCCGACCTAGCCTACAATGAGCAGTTCTTC	CASSEADLAYNEQFF
once	-	TRBV30	TRBJ2-6	TGTGCCTCCACGGATCGGGGGTGGGCTGGGGCCAACGTCCTGACTTTC	CASTDRGWAGANVLTF
-	-	TRBV7-3	TRBJ2-7	TGTGCCAGCAGCTTATCCCCGGTCTCGTCCTACAATGAGCAGTACTTC	CASSLSPVSSYNEQYF
-	TRBD2	TRBV12-3/TRBV12-4	TRBJ2-3	TGTGCCAGCAGTTTAGCTCGAGCGGGGACCACAGATACGCAGTATTTT	CASSLARAGTTDTQYF
-	-	TRBV7-2	TRBJ1-3	TGTGCCAGCAGCTTACAGGGCCTCTCTGGAAACACCATATATTTT	CASSLQGLSGNTIYF
-	-	TRBV12-3/TRBV12-4	TRBJ1-1	TGTGCCAGCAGTTTATCAGGTTTTACCACTGAAGCTTTCTTT	CASSLSGFTTEAFF
-	-	TRBV14	TRBJ2-3	TGTGCCAGCAGCCGGGACTCATCCACAGATACGCAGTATTTT	CASSRDSSTDTQYF
-	TRBD1	TRBV7-9	TRBJ2-1	TGTGCCAGCAGCTGGACAGGGGGCTCCTACGAGCAGTTCTTC	CASSWTGGSYEQFF
few	-	TRBV7-2	TRBJ2-7	TGTGCCAGCAGCTTAGATCTTATCGAAGAGCAGTACTTC	CASSLDLIEEQYF
-	-	TRBV10-3	TRBJ1-1	TGTGCCATCAGTGAGTCGTCAGGTTTGAACACTGAAGCTTTCTTT	CAISESSGLNTEAFF
-	-	TRBV20-1	TRBJ1-2	TGCAGTGCCGATTTCGAGGGTGACTACACCTTC	CSADFEGDYTF
-	TRBD2	TRBV6-5	TRBJ2-3	TGTGCCAGCAGTGCTAGCGGGGGGACGAATACGCAGTATTTT	CASSASGGTNTQYF
-	TRBD2	TRBV13	TRBJ2-3	TGTGCCAGCAGCTTTCCGGGACTAGGCAGCACAGATACGCAGTATTTT	CASSFPGLGSTDTQYF
-	TRBD1	TRBV7-2	TRBJ2-5	TGTGCCAGCAGTAACAGGGGGCTGGGAGAGACCCAGTACTTC	CASSNRGLGETQYF
-	-	TRBV7-9	TRBJ2-7	TGTGCCAGCAGCTTCGGACAGACAAACTACGAGCAGTACTTC	CASSFGQTNYEQYF
-	-	TRBV20-1	TRBJ2-5	TGCAGTGCTCAGGACGAACTGGGGACCCAGTACTTC	CSAQDELGTQYF
-	TRBD1	TRBV7-9	TRBJ2-1	TGTGCCAGCAGAGCGACAGGGATTTTTTACAATGAGCAGTTCTTC	CASRATGIFYNEQFF
-	-	TRBV20-1	TRBJ1-4	TGCAGTGCTGGCACCAGGGCTGGGGAAAAACTGTTTTTT	CSAGTRAGEKLFF
many	TRBD1	TRBV3-1	TRBJ2-7	TGTGCCAGCAGCCAAGGGGACAGGGCCTACGAGCAGTACTTC	CASSQGDRAYEQYF
once	-	TRBV4-3	TRBJ2-7	TGCGCCAGCAGCCAAGATAGGGGCAGAGAAGAGCAGTACTTC	CASSQDRGREEQYF
few	-	TRBV7-9	TRBJ1-4	TGTGCCAGCAGCATCACTGAAAAACTGTTTTTT	CASSITEKLFF